The 28 T cell receptor beta chains given below trace back to one sample, sequenced in a study of Ad26.COV2.S vaccination and SARS-CoV-2 variants. Treatment indicated: roughly 19 received Ad26.COV2.S at low or high dose, single or two shots; about five received placebo; per-sample allocation not given. Sampling occurred on day 63 after the first vaccine or placebo injection. Repertoires were generated with immunoSEQ multiplex PCR, while TCRdb's copy carries only in-frame clones and drops some. This table has some 480,000 clones, roughly 85% appearing once. This sample comprised peripheral blood, obtained in a trial of Ad26.COV2.S vaccine versus placebo. Every receptor here comes from a person aged 18-60 years who received the Ad26.COV2.S COVID-19 vaccine or a placebo.

This chain uses TRBV7-2 with TRBJ2-6; D is perhaps TRBD1 (5 bases). CDR1 SGHTA and CDR2 FQGNSA come from the germline V gene. V was trimmed by 2 bases and J by 1 base, leaving 15 bases between them. CDR3 length: 18 residues. The CDR3 DNA reads as TGTGCCAGCAGCTTAACGCAGGGAAGAATTTCTGGGGCCAACGTCCTGACTTTC. Residues: CASSLTQGRISGANVLTF.

The chain combines TRBV27 with TRBJ2-7; 9 bases fit TRBD2. From germline, CDR1 is MNHEY and CDR2 SMNVEV (reference sequence). The CDR3 is 17 residues long. Germline trimming cut 3 bases from V and 5 bases from J; bases unmatched to any gene: 14. CDR3 coding DNA: TGTGCCAGCAGTTTGTGGTTAGCGGGAGCCCAGGCGGACGAGCAGTACTTC. This codes for CASSLWLAGAQADEQYF.

This rearrangement joins TRBV15 to TRBJ2-1; 10 bases align to TRBD2. From germline, CDR1 is LNHNV and CDR2 YYDKDF (reference sequence). This CDR3 is 15 amino acids long. The trim removed 9 bases at V and 9 bases at J, leaving 14 bases unmatched. CDR3 sequence: CATSKGSGRRVEQFF. In DNA form, the CDR3 reads TGTGCCACTTCCAAAGGTAGCGGGAGGAGGGTTGAGCAGTTCTTC.

V usage is TRBV24-1 and J usage is TRBJ2-1; D ambiguous. The CDR3 is 13 residues long. V was clipped by 4 bases and J by 7 bases, with 10 bases between them. The germline V gene has CDR1 KGHDR and CDR2 SFDVKD. This CDR3 reads CATSDPTLNEQFF. The CDR3 coding sequence is TGTGCCACCAGTGACCCTACCTTGAATGAGCAGTTCTTC.

V and J are TRBV6-6 and TRBJ1-1; D might be TRBD1 (6 bases). The germline gives CDR1 MNHNY, CDR2 SVGAGI (reference sequence). V was pared by 6 bases and J by 1 base, with 9 bases between. The CDR3 loop spans 13 amino acids. CDR3 in amino acids: CASSQQGNTEAFF. CDR3 DNA: TGTGCCAGCAGCCAACAGGGGAACACTGAAGCTTTCTTT.

The chain links TRBV4-1 to TRBJ2-1; 8 nucleotides line up with TRBD2. The J segment lost 2 bases and the V segment lost 0 bases, leaving 3 bases of the junction unmatched. There are 16 residues in the CDR3. Germline V gene data show CDR1 as MGHRA and CDR2 as YSYEKL. As DNA, the CDR3 is TGCGCCAGCAGCCAAGAGCCGGGACTAGCCTACAATGAGCAGTTCTTC. It specifies CASSQEPGLAYNEQFF.

The J gene is TRBJ2-7, the V gene TRBV5-4, with D hard to call. The CDR3 totals 13 residues. V lost 3 bases to trimming and J lost 3 bases, with 10 bases between them. The germline gives CDR1 SGHNT, CDR2 YYREEE (reference sequence). The CDR3 nucleotides are TGTGCCAGCAGCTACCCGGGCCTCTACGAGCAGTACTTC. Translating gives CASSYPGLYEQYF.

The rearrangement joins TRBV5-1 to TRBJ2-3; TRBD1 agrees at 7 bases. V gave up 4 bases and J gave up 1 base; unmatched junction bases: 9. CDR1 SGHRS and CDR2 YFSETQ come from the germline V gene. The CDR3 is 16 amino acids. Written as DNA, the CDR3 is TGCGCCAGCAGCAGAGGGGGCGTTATACGCACAGATACGCAGTATTTT. It is translated as CASSRGGVIRTDTQYF.

This clone has just one count. The rearrangement uses TRBV5-4 and TRBJ2-5, with unresolved D. This CDR3 is built from 13 residues. The ends were cut back, 4 bases at V and 5 bases at J, with 12 bases in the middle. The germline CDR1 and CDR2 sequences are SGHNT and YYREEE (reference sequence). DNA of the CDR3: TGTGCCAGCAGCACGGGCCTCGGGGAGACCCAGTACTTC. The encoded protein is CASSTGLGETQYF. Drawing the rest from reference TRBV5-4 and TRBJ2-5, the complete variable domain is ETGVTQSPTHLIKTRGQQVTLRCSSQSGHNTVSWYQQALGQGPQFIFQYYREEENGRGNFPPRFSGLQFPNYSSELNVNALELDDSALYLCASSTGLGETQYFGPGTRLLVL.

The rearrangement uses TRBV27 and TRBJ2-2; TRBD2 is a possible D gene (5 bases). Trimming took 7 bases from V and 3 from J, leaving 12 bases between them. Per the germline V gene, CDR1 is MNHEY and CDR2 is SMNVEV (reference sequence). The CDR3 consists of 14 residues. CDR3 sequence reads: CASTAGLYTGELFF. The CDR3 region has the DNA TGTGCCAGCACCGCCGGACTCTACACCGGGGAGCTGTTTTTT.

The chain couples TRBV30 to TRBJ1-5; D perhaps matches TRBD1 (5 bases). The CDR3 spans 16 residues. V was shortened by 3 bases and J by 6 bases, with 21 bases between the two germline ends. The V gene's germline CDR1 is GTSNPN and CDR2 SVGIG (reference sequence). The CDR3 region is CAWSPPPRGRSQPQHF. For the CDR3, the DNA is TGTGCCTGGAGCCCCCCGCCGCGGGGACGATCTCAGCCCCAGCATTTT.

The gene calls are TRBV28 and TRBJ1-1; D call uncertain. Germline CDR1 reads MDHEN; CDR2 reads SYDVKM. Trimming removed 2 bases at V and 5 bases at J, with 15 bases between. The CDR3 is 15 amino acids. CDR3 sequence reads: CASSLVRQARTEAFF. The CDR3 nucleotides read TGTGCCAGCAGTTTAGTTCGCCAGGCCCGGACTGAAGCTTTCTTT. Combining the CDR3 with reference TRBV28 and TRBJ1-1 gives the whole variable domain DVKVTQSSRYLVKRTGEKVFLECVQDMDHENMFWYRQDPGLGLRLIYFSYDVKMKEKGDIPEGYSVSREKKERFSLILESASTNQTSMYLCASSLVRQARTEAFFGQGTRLTVV.

The chain carries TRBV7-2 and TRBJ2-1; D could derive from TRBD1 or TRBD2 (5 bases each). Germline V gene sequence: CDR1 SGHTA, CDR2 FQGNSA. The CDR3 totals 18 residues. V was pared by 2 bases and J by 7 bases, with 24 bases between. Here the CDR3 reads CASSLFRSGHRGLNEQFF. Written as DNA, the CDR3 is TGTGCCAGCAGCTTATTTAGGTCGGGGCACCGAGGGCTGAATGAGCAGTTCTTC.

The chain uses TRBV4-3 and TRBJ1-4; D unclear. Germline V gene sequence: CDR1 LGHNA, CDR2 YSLEER. V was clipped by 0 bases and J by 7 bases, with 24 bases between them. The CDR3 extends over 19 amino acids. The CDR3: CASSQDARRGGLAREKLFF. The CDR3 bases are TGCGCCAGCAGCCAAGATGCTCGGCGGGGTGGACTGGCTCGTGAAAAACTGTTTTTT.

This rearrangement joins TRBV28 to TRBJ1-5; 9 nucleotides line up with TRBD1. Germline-derived CDR1 and CDR2 are MDHEN and SYDVKM. The length of the CDR3 is 16 residues. The V segment lost 5 bases and the J segment 3 bases; nucleotides outside the gene matches: 8. DNA for the CDR3: TGTGCCAGCAGTCCCATCGGGACAGGGTTCAATCAGCCCCAGCATTTT. Its translation: CASSPIGTGFNQPQHF.

The chain has TRBV6-2 or TRBV6-3 and TRBJ2-1; a weak D match, TRBD1 (6 bases). Trimming left V 5 bases short and J 6 bases short, with 11 bases between. The CDR3 covers 13 residues. Germline-derived CDR1 and CDR2 are MNHEY and SVGEGT. In DNA, the CDR3 is TGTGCCAGCAGTCCGAACAGGGCCAATGAGCAGTTCTTC. Protein sequence: CASSPNRANEQFF.

The chain carries TRBV9 and TRBJ2-1; D perhaps matches TRBD2 (6 bases). The CDR3 length is 15 residues. V lost 0 bases and J lost 11, with 18 bases in between. CDR1 is SGDLS and CDR2 is YYNGEE in the germline V gene. The CDR3 here is CASSVGLVVGAQQFF. The CDR3 nucleotides are TGTGCCAGCAGCGTAGGACTAGTAGTGGGTGCCCAGCAGTTCTTC. The entire variable domain, with the rest obtained from reference TRBV9 and TRBJ2-1, is as follows: DSGVTQTPKHLITATGQRVTLRCSPRSGDLSVYWYQQSLDQGLQFLIQYYNGEERAKGNILERFSAQQFPDLHSELNLSSLELGDSALYFCASSVGLVVGAQQFFGPGTRLTVL.

V gene TRBV5-1 combines with J gene TRBJ1-1, with D maybe TRBD1 (6 bases). The V end lost 4 bases, the J end lost 4 bases, and 17 bases lay between the germline ends. Germline CDR1 reads SGHRS; CDR2 reads YFSETQ. The CDR3 is 15 amino acids. CDR3 loop: CASSLTPGARTEAFF. The DNA for the CDR3 is TGCGCCAGCAGCCTCACGCCGGGGGCGCGCACTGAAGCTTTCTTT. Full variable domain (rest looked up from reference TRBV5-1 and TRBJ1-1): KAGVTQTPRYLIKTRGQQVTLSCSPISGHRSVSWYQQTPGQGLQFLFEYFSETQRNKGNFPGRFSGRQFSNSRSEMNVSTLELGDSALYLCASSLTPGARTEAFFGQGTRLTVV.

V usage is TRBV7-3 and J usage is TRBJ2-3, with TRBD2 identical over 9 bases. This CDR3 spans 15 amino acids. V gave up 2 bases and J gave up 4 bases; unmatched junction bases: 4. Germline CDR1 is SGHTA and CDR2 is FQGTGA. DNA for the CDR3: TGTGCCAGCAGCTTAGCGGGAGGGAGCTCAGATACGCAGTATTTT. Its protein is CASSLAGGSSDTQYF. Looking up the rest from reference TRBV7-3 and TRBJ2-3 gives the full variable domain: GAGVSQTPSNKVTEKGKYVELRCDPISGHTALYWYRQSLGQGPEFLIYFQGTGAADDSGLPNDRFFAVRPEGSVSTLKIQRTERGDSAVYLCASSLAGGSSDTQYFGPGTRLTVL.

This rearrangement joins TRBV27 to TRBJ2-6; TRBD1 aligns across 8 bases. V shed 6 bases, J shed 2 bases, and the junction held 6 bases outside the gene matches. Germline lookup yields CDR1 MNHEY and CDR2 SMNVEV (reference sequence). The CDR3 length is 16 residues. Here the CDR3 DNA reads TGTGCCAGCAGGCCGCCAGGGGGCACTGGGGCCAACGTCCTGACTTTC. This gives the protein CASRPPGGTGANVLTF.

The J gene is TRBJ2-7, the V gene TRBV7-2; no reliable D call. V lost 3 bases, J lost 2 bases, and 8 bases lay in between. This CDR3 spans 13 amino acids. Germline assignment: CDR1 SGHTA and CDR2 FQGNSA. This CDR3 is CASSLDGTYEQYF. Here the CDR3 DNA reads TGTGCCAGCAGCTTGGACGGCACCTACGAGCAGTACTTC.

To note about this clone: Other DNA sequences in this specimen translate into the identical CDR3. This chain joins TRBV19 and TRBJ1-1; tentatively, D is TRBD1 (6 bases). This CDR3 region has 14 residues. Trimming stripped 6 bases from V and 1 base from J, with 12 bases between. Looked up from germline, CDR1 is LNHDA and CDR2 is SQIVND (reference sequence). The CDR3 here is CASSRDTQNTEAFF. In nucleotides, the CDR3 is TGTGCCAGTAGCCGGGACACCCAGAACACTGAAGCTTTCTTT.

The rearrangement uses TRBV6-5 and TRBJ1-3; 9 positions match TRBD1. Germline-derived CDR1 and CDR2 are MNHEY and SVGAGI. The junction had 3 bases not matched to a gene; V was cut back by 6 bases and J by 0 bases. The CDR3 sequence is 15 residues long. The CDR3 loop reads CASSRTGASGNTIYF. The CDR3 bases are TGTGCCAGCAGCCGGACAGGGGCCTCTGGAAACACCATATATTTT.

The DNA of the CDR3 is TGTGCCAGCAGCTTAGAGGGGATAGGTCCAGCTTTCTTT. Protein product: CASSLEGIGPAFF. The chain carries TRBV11-3 and TRBJ1-1; no clear D gene. This CDR3 contains 13 residues. V gave up 0 bases and J gave up 10 bases, with 12 bases separating them. CDR1 is SGHNT, CDR2 YENEEA, per germline.

This chain links TRBV3-1 (or the pseudogene TRBV3-2) with TRBJ1-2; 12 nucleotides align to TRBD1. The CDR3 loop spans 14 amino acids. Germline CDR1 is LGHDT and CDR2 is YNNKEL (reference sequence). V was clipped by 8 bases and J by 7 bases; unmatched bases: 8. CDR3 DNA: TGTGCCAGCCAGCCCGGGACAGGGGGCCGTGGCTACACCTTC. Residues: CASQPGTGGRGYTF.

The genes are TRBV19 and TRBJ2-7; 8 nucleotides match TRBD2. From germline, CDR1 is LNHDA and CDR2 SQIVND (reference sequence). The CDR3 has 13 amino acids. With 5 bases clipped from V and 5 bases from J, the junction kept 5 bases outside the gene matches. For the CDR3, the DNA is TGTGCCAGTAGTGGGCGGGAGGTGCACGAGCAGTACTTC. Protein sequence: CASSGREVHEQYF.

The chain couples TRBV6-5 to TRBJ2-7; D tentatively reads TRBD1 or TRBD2 (6 bases each). The CDR3 sequence is 13 residues long. Germline loops: CDR1 MNHEY, CDR2 SVGAGI. V shed 6 bases and J shed 1 base, with 10 bases lying between them. The CDR3 DNA reads TGTGCCAGCAGCCAGGGGACTTCCTACGAGCAGTACTTC. This encodes CASSQGTSYEQYF.

The chain joins TRBV5-8 to TRBJ1-2; no clear D. V lost 4 bases to trimming and J lost 4 bases, with 11 bases between them. The germline CDR1 and CDR2 sequences are SGHTS and YDEGEE. The CDR3 has 13 amino acids. Here the CDR3 DNA reads TGTGCCAGCAGCCCCTCCACTAGCTATGGCTACACCTTC. It yields the protein CASSPSTSYGYTF.